These 26 T cell receptor beta chains share one sample of origin, sequenced in a study of regulatory T cells in long-lasting Graves disease. Time point here: newly diagnosed GD, antithyroid drugs for less than 3 months. PBMCs provided the RNA from which the TCR library was made. With iRepertoire HTBI primers and Arm-PCR of CDR3 regions, TCR beta libraries were built. Each CDR3 protein is one row after TCRdb ran MiXCR on the multiplex PCR reads. The sample lists a few hundred thousand distinct CDR3 sequences, about 16% seen once, with 20% to 25% in the top ten. This same sample was also part of a study on T cells in Graves' hyperthyroidism and ophthalmopathy.

The sample here was peripheral blood mononuclear cells (PBMCs), taken at new diagnosis, from a patient treated with antithyroid drugs. The receptors shown here come from a young woman with Graves disease.

This clonotype has a count of ten or more. This chain connects TRBV2 to TRBJ2-1; 9 nucleotides line up with TRBD2. V was pared by 7 bases and J by 10 bases, with 8 bases of the junction left unmatched. Germline-derived CDR1 and CDR2 are SNHLY and FYNNEI. The CDR3 runs to 13 residues. The CDR3 DNA reads as TGTGCCAGCAAGGGCCTAGCGGGAAACGAGCAGTTCTTC. This translates into CASKGLAGNEQFF.

The chain combines TRBV10-3 with TRBJ1-2, with D possibly being TRBD1 (5 bases). Between the trimmed V and J ends, which lost 5 bases and 8 bases, there was a span of 9 bases. The CDR3 has 11 residues. The V gene's germline CDR1 is ENHRY and CDR2 SYGVKD. The CDR3 here is CAISRDEGYTF. CDR3 bases: TGTGCCATCAGTCGGGACGAGGGCTACACCTTC.

This clonotype was seen ten or more times. The chain uses TRBV2 and TRBJ1-3; D remains ambiguous. V was pared by 2 bases and J by 3 bases, with 8 bases between. The CDR3 is 14 amino acids. Germline V lookup: CDR1 SNHLY, CDR2 FYNNEI. The CDR3 loop is CASSEQWVGNTIYF. CDR3 coding DNA: TGTGCCAGCAGTGAACAATGGGTTGGAAACACCATATATTTT.

In the case of this clonotype: A read error may be the cause here, since a much bigger clone is one base away. The chain recombines TRBV20-1 with TRBJ2-5; 9 nucleotides align to TRBD2. With the DNA end fitting TRBJ2-1 better, the J assignment may be wrong. CDR1 and CDR2 from the germline V gene are DFQATT and SNEGSKA (reference sequence). This CDR3 is 16 amino acids long. CDR3 in amino acids: CSADRAGGLSYKEQFF. The CDR3 nucleotides are TGCAGTGCTGACCGAGCGGGAGGTCTCTCCTACAAAGAGCAGTTCTTC.

This clonotype was seen many times. This chain links TRBV28 with TRBJ2-7; tentatively, D is TRBD2 (6 bases). Germline CDR1 reads MDHEN; CDR2 reads SYDVKM. Trimming stripped 6 bases from V and 4 bases from J, with 13 bases between. There are 13 residues in the CDR3. In nucleotides, the CDR3 is TGTGCCAGCAGCAGAACCGGGAGTTACGAGCAGTACTTC. Protein product: CASSRTGSYEQYF.

The table lists this clonotype with a few counts. This chain uses TRBV13 with TRBJ2-1; 8 nucleotides line up with TRBD1. This CDR3 is built from 15 residues. Germline values: CDR1 PRHDT, CDR2 FYEKMQ (reference sequence). Trimming took 5 bases from V and 3 from J; bases not matched to a gene: 6. The CDR3 bases are TGTGCCAGCAGCCCAGGGGGCTACTACTACAATGAGCAGTTCTTC. It specifies CASSPGGYYYNEQFF.

This clonotype was counted at least ten times. The rearrangement links TRBV12-3 or TRBV12-4 to TRBJ1-1; the D is unclear. CDR3 length: 15 residues. Trimming removed 3 bases at V and 0 bases at J, with 11 bases between. DNA of the CDR3: TGTGCCAGCAGTTTCGGGCTGGGTATGAACACTGAAGCTTTCTTT. Its protein is CASSFGLGMNTEAFF.

The chain carries TRBV28 and TRBJ2-7; a weak D match, TRBD2 (5 bases). This CDR3 contains 14 residues. V lost 1 base, J lost 2 bases, and 9 bases lay in between. The V gene's germline CDR1 is MDHEN and CDR2 SYDVKM. CDR3 in amino acids: CASSLYRRAYEQYF. The CDR3 DNA follows: TGTGCCAGCAGTTTATACCGGCGGGCCTACGAGCAGTACTTC.

This clonotype was seen many times. The rearrangement joins TRBV7-9 to TRBJ1-2; D uncertain. CDR1 and CDR2 (germline): SEHNR, FQNEAQ (reference sequence). There are 18 residues in the CDR3. The V end lost 3 bases, the J end lost 1 base, and 21 bases lay between the germline ends. This CDR3 is CASSFYQLTHLVNYGYTF. CDR3 DNA: TGTGCCAGCAGCTTTTATCAGCTCACCCATCTAGTTAACTATGGCTACACCTTC.

Details on this clonotype: Because it lacks the conserved phenylalanine or tryptophan at the end, this CDR3 is likely a read error. The CDR3 loop is CASSPLTSGNNEQFL. Here the CDR3 DNA reads TGTGCCAGCAGCCCGTTGACTAGCGGGAACAATGAGCAGTTCCTC. This chain connects TRBV3-1 to TRBJ2-1; 11 nucleotides align to TRBD2. The ends lost 4 bases at V and 5 bases at J; junction bases unmatched: 4. Looked up from germline, CDR1 is LGHDT and CDR2 is YNNKEL (reference sequence). This CDR3 spans 15 amino acids.

The table lists this clonotype with a few counts. A read error may explain this, as a much larger clone is one base away. V and J are TRBV7-2 and TRBJ2-1; D may be TRBD1 (6 bases). The V gene's germline CDR1 is SGHTA and CDR2 FQGNSA. This CDR3 has 15 residues. The CDR3 loop is CASSLAINRVNEQSF. The CDR3 DNA sequence: TGTGCCAGCAGCTTAGCGATAAACAGGGTTAATGAGCAGTCCTTC. Supplemented by reference TRBV7-2 and TRBJ2-1, the full variable domain reads GAGVSQSPSNKVTEKGKDVELRCDPISGHTALYWYRQSLGQGLEFLIYFQGNSAPDKSGLPSDRFSAERTGGSVSTLTIQRTQQEDSAVYLCASSLAINRVNEQSFGPGTRLTVL.

The sample holds a few counts of this clonotype. J is TRBJ2-5 and V is TRBV19; D not certain. CDR3 length equals 16 residues. The V end was cut by 2 bases, the J end by 1 base, with 14 bases between. The germline V gene encodes CDR1 LNHDA and CDR2 SQIVND (reference sequence). In DNA form, the CDR3 reads TGTGCCAGTAGTATACGTATGGGGATCGTCCAAGAGACCCAGTACTTC. Amino acids: CASSIRMGIVQETQYF.

The rearrangement joins TRBV20-1 to TRBJ2-1; perhaps D is TRBD1 or TRBD2 (7 bases each). Trimming removed 1 base at V and 7 bases at J, with 20 bases between. This CDR3 region has 16 residues. From germline, CDR1 is DFQATT and CDR2 SNEGSKA (reference sequence). The CDR3 loop is CSARAGGGGPLNEQFF. The CDR3, as DNA: TGCAGTGCTAGAGCAGGGGGGGGAGGGCCGCTGAATGAGCAGTTCTTC.

This clonotype was seen repeatedly, ten times or more. The chain links TRBV28 to TRBJ2-2; TRBD2 matches 7 bases. Germline-derived CDR1 and CDR2 are MDHEN and SYDVKM. CDR3 length equals 17 residues. J was trimmed by 4 bases and V by 7 bases; bases with no gene match: 15. CDR3 loop: CASIHKRGGRSTGELFF. Here the CDR3 DNA reads TGTGCCAGCATCCACAAAAGGGGCGGGAGAAGCACCGGGGAGCTGTTTTTT.

This clonotype was observed many times. This sequence joins TRBV10-3 and TRBJ1-1; weak D call: TRBD1 (5 bases). CDR3 length: 14 amino acids. Trimming removed 5 bases from V and 2 bases from J, with 12 bases in between. The germline gives CDR1 ENHRY, CDR2 SYGVKD. CDR3 DNA: TGTGCCATCAGTTTTGACAGCCTCAACACTGAAGCTTTCTTT. As protein: CAISFDSLNTEAFF.

Many counts were recorded for this clonotype. V gene TRBV29-1 combines with J gene TRBJ2-7; D is perhaps TRBD2 (6 bases). Germline assignment: CDR1 SQVTM and CDR2 ANQGSEA. Trimming removed 5 bases from V and 3 bases from J, with 11 bases in between. The CDR3 extends over 12 amino acids. The CDR3 here is CSVRRGSYEQYF. In DNA form, the CDR3 reads TGCAGCGTTCGGAGGGGTAGCTACGAGCAGTACTTC.

This clonotype showed up many times. J is TRBJ2-4 and V is TRBV28; D call uncertain. This CDR3 contains 13 residues. Germline values: CDR1 MDHEN, CDR2 SYDVKM. Trimming took 8 bases from V and 1 from J, leaving 9 bases between them. CDR3 coding DNA: TGTGCCAGCCTGGAAGAGGCCAAAAACATTCAGTACTTC. This sequence encodes CASLEEAKNIQYF.

This clonotype was found many times. V is TRBV11-2 and J is TRBJ1-2; D not resolved. CDR3 length: 13 amino acids. CDR1 SGHAT and CDR2 FQNNGV come from the germline V gene. With 0 bases removed from V and 2 bases from J, the gap between germline ends came to 4 bases. CDR3 protein: CASSLDNNYGYTF. The CDR3 nucleotides read TGTGCCAGCAGCTTAGACAACAACTATGGCTACACCTTC.

This rearrangement joins TRBV7-2 to TRBJ1-5; 8 bases match TRBD1. Germline V gives CDR1 SGHTA, CDR2 FQGNSA. V trimming: 0 bases; J trimming: 2 bases; junction bases outside the gene matches: 6. There are 17 residues in the CDR3. The DNA of the CDR3 is TGTGCCAGCAGCTTAGCTGGGACAGGCCTCGGCAATCAGCCCCAGCATTTT. Its translation: CASSLAGTGLGNQPQHF.

This clonotype was detected only a few times. The V call is TRBV14, the J call TRBJ2-7; D is perhaps TRBD1 (5 bases). The CDR3 is 13 residues long. Deletions cut 6 bases from V and 4 bases from J, with 13 bases between. The germline gives CDR1 SGHDN, CDR2 FVKESK. As DNA, the CDR3 is TGTGCCAGCAGACAATCAGGGATTTACGAGCAGTACTTC. It codes for CASRQSGIYEQYF.

In its sample, this clonotype was seen a few times. The chain has TRBV28 and TRBJ1-2; D is undetermined. V dropped 1 base and J dropped 3 bases, with 12 bases sitting between them. Germline CDR1 MDHEN, CDR2 SYDVKM. The CDR3 runs to 15 residues. CDR3 residues: CASSLFMETDYGYTF. In DNA, the CDR3 is TGTGCCAGCAGTTTATTTATGGAAACGGACTATGGCTACACCTTC.

In the case of this clonotype: This clone may be a read error of a much larger clone one base away. The chain employs TRBV2 and TRBJ1-4; 10 bases are a match to TRBD1. The germline V gene has CDR1 SNHLY and CDR2 FYNNEI. This CDR3 has 14 amino acids. Trimming cost V 7 bases and J 10 bases; bases outside gene matches: 9. CDR3 amino acids: CASIFGTGDVKLFF. The CDR3 coding sequence is TGTGCCAGCATCTTCGGGACAGGGGATGTAAAACTGTTTTTT.

This clonotype appeared a few times. This rearrangement joins TRBV19 to TRBJ2-5; unclear D gene. The V and J ends lost 7 bases and 2 bases respectively, with 8 bases between them. Looked up from germline, CDR1 is LNHDA and CDR2 is SQIVND (reference sequence). The CDR3 covers 12 residues. The CDR3 DNA reads TGTGCCAGTATTGGGCCACAAGAGACCCAGTACTTC. It is translated as CASIGPQETQYF. Looking up the rest from reference TRBV19 and TRBJ2-5 gives the full variable domain: DGGITQSPKYLFRKEGQNVTLSCEQNLNHDAMYWYRQDPGQGLRLIYYSQIVNDFQKGDIAEGYSVSREKKESFPLTVTSAQKNPTAFYLCASIGPQETQYFGPGTRLLVL.

On this clonotype itself: This likely stems from a read error, as it lies one base from a far larger clone. The rearrangement joins TRBV11-3 to TRBJ2-3; TRBD2 matches at 8 bases. Gene TRBJ2-1 matches the end of the DNA better, so the J call may be wrong. The CDR3 is 14 amino acids. The germline V gene encodes CDR1 SGHNT and CDR2 YENEEA. CDR3 DNA: TGTGCCAGCAGCTTAGCGACTAGCGTCTACGAGCAGTTCTTC. Its protein product is CASSLATSVYEQFF.

This clonotype was counted many times. This sequence joins TRBV12-3 or TRBV12-4 and TRBJ1-3; 7 nucleotides align to TRBD1. Trimming at V came to 8 bases and at J to 1 base, leaving 11 bases not matched to a gene. The CDR3 runs to 16 residues. The CDR3 region has the DNA TGTGCCAGCTGGCTGACAGGGCGCGGATCTGGAAACACCATATATTTT. Protein sequence: CASWLTGRGSGNTIYF.

This clonotype was seen ten or more times. The chain employs TRBV2 and TRBJ2-7; 7 bases fit TRBD1. Germline values: CDR1 SNHLY, CDR2 FYNNEI. The CDR3 loop spans 14 amino acids. Unmatched junction bases numbered 3, after V lost 2 bases and J lost 2 bases. CDR3 nucleotide sequence: TGTGCCAGCAGTGAACCCGGACAGGCCTACGAGCAGTACTTC. It specifies CASSEPGQAYEQYF.